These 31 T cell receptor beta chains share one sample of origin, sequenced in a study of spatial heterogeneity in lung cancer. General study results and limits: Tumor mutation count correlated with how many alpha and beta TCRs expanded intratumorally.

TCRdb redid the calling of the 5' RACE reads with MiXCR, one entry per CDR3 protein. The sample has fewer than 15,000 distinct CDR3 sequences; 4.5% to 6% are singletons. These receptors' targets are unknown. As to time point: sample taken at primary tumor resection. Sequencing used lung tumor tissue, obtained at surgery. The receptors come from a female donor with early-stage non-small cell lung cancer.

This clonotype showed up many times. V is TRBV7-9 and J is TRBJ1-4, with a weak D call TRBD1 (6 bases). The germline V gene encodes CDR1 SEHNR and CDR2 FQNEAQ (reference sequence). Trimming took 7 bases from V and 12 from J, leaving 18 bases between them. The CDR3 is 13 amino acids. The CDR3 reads CASTSGGGGELFF. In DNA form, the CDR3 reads TGTGCCAGCACCTCGGGAGGGGGTGGAGAACTGTTTTTT.

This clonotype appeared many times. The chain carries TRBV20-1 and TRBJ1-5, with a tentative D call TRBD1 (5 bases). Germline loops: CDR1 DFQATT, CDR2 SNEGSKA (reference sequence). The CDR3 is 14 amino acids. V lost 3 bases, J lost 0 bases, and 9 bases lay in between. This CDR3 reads CSARTENSNQPQHF. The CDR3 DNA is TGCAGTGCTAGGACAGAGAATAGCAATCAGCCCCAGCATTTT.

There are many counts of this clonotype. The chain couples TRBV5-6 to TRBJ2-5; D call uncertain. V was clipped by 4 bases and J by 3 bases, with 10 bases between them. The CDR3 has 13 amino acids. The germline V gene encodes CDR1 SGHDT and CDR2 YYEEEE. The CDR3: CASSPFNKETQYF. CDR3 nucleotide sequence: TGTGCCAGCAGCCCCTTCAATAAAGAGACCCAGTACTTC.

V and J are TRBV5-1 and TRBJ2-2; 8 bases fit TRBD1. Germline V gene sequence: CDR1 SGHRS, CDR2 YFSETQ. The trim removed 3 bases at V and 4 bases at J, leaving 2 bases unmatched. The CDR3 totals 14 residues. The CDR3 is CASSWTGITGELFF. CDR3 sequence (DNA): TGCGCCAGCAGCTGGACAGGGATCACCGGGGAGCTGTTTTTT.

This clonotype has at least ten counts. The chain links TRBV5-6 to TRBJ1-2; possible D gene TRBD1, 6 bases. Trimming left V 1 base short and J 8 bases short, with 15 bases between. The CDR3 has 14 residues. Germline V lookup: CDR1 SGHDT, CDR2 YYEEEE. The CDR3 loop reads CASSLWGAGRGYTF. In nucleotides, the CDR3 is TGTGCCAGCAGCTTGTGGGGGGCCGGTCGAGGCTACACCTTC.

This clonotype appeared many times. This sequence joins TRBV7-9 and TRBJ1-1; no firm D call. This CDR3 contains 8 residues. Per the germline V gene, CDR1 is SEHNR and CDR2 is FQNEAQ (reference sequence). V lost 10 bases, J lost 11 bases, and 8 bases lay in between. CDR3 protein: CATSGAFF. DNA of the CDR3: TGTGCCACCTCCGGGGCTTTCTTT.

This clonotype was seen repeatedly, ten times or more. The chain's CDR3 is CASSLFAGGPQETQYF. The CDR3 region has the DNA TGTGCCAGCAGTTTATTTGCGGGGGGGCCCCAAGAGACCCAGTACTTC. The chain carries TRBV27 and TRBJ2-5; TRBD2 aligns across 9 bases. The V segment lost 1 base and the J segment 1 base; nucleotides outside the gene matches: 4. The CDR3 spans 16 residues. Germline lookup yields CDR1 MNHEY and CDR2 SMNVEV (reference sequence).

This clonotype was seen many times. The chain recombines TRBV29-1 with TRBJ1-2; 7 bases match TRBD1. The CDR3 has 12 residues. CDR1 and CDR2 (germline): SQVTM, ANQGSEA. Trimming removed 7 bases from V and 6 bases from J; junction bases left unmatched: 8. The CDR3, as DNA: TGCAGCGCCGAGACAGGGATAAATGGCTACACCTTC. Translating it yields CSAETGINGYTF. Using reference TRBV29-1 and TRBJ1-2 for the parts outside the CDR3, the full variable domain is SAVISQKPSRDICQRGTSLTIQCQVDSQVTMMFWYRQQPGQSLTLIATANQGSEATYESGFVIDKFPISRPNLTFSTLTVSNMSPEDSSIYLCSAETGINGYTFGSGTRLTVV.

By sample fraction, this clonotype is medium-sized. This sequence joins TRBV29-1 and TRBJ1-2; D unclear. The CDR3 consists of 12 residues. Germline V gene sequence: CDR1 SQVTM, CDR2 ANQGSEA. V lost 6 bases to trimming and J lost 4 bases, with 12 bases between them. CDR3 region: CSVPTTRYGYTF. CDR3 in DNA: TGCAGCGTACCGACGACGCGCTATGGCTACACCTTC. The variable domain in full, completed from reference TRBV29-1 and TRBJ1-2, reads SAVISQKPSRDICQRGTSLTIQCQVDSQVTMMFWYRQQPGQSLTLIATANQGSEATYESGFVIDKFPISRPNLTFSTLTVSNMSPEDSSIYLCSVPTTRYGYTFGSGTRLTVV.

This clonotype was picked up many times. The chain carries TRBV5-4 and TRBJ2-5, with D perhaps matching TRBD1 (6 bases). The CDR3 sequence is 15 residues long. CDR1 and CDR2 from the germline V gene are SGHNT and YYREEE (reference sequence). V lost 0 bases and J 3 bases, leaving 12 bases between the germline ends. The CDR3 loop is CASSLEHREEETQYF. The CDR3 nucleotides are TGTGCCAGCAGCTTGGAACACAGGGAAGAAGAGACCCAGTACTTC.

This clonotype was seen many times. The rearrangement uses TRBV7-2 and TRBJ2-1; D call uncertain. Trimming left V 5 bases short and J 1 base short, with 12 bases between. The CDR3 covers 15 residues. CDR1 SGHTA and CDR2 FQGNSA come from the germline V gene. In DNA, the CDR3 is TGTGCCAGCAGCCCTAGACATGATTCCTACAATGAGCAGTTCTTC. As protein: CASSPRHDSYNEQFF.

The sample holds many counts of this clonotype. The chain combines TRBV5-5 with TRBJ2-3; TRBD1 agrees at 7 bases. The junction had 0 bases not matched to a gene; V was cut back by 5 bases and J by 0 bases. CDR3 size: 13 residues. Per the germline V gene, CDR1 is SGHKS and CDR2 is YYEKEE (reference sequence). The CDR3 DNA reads TGTGCCAGCAGGACAGGGAGCACAGATACGCAGTATTTT. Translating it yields CASRTGSTDTQYF.

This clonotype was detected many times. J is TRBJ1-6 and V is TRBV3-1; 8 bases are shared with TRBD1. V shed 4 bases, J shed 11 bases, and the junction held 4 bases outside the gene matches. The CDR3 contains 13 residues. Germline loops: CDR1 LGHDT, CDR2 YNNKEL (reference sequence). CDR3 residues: CASSRQGITPLHF. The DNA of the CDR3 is TGTGCCAGCAGCCGACAGGGGATAACACCCCTCCACTTT.

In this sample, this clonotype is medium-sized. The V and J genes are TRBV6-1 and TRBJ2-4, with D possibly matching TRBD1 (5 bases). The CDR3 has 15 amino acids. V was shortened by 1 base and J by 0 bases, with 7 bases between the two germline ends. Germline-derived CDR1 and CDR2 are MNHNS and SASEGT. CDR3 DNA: TGTGCCAGCAGTGAAGTCAGGGTAGCCAAAAACATTCAGTACTTC. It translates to CASSEVRVAKNIQYF.

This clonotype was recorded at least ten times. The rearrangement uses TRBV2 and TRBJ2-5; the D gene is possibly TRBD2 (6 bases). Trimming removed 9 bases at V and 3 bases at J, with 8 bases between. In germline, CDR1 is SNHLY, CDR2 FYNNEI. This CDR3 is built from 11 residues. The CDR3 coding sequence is TGTGCCAGTAGGGAGGAAGAGACCCAGTACTTC. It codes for CASREEETQYF. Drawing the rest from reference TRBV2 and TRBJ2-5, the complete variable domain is EPEVTQTPSHQVTQMGQEVILRCVPISNHLYFYWYRQILGQKVEFLVSFYNNEISEKSEIFDDQFSVERPDGSNFTLKIRSTKLEDSAMYFCASREEETQYFGPGTRLLVL.

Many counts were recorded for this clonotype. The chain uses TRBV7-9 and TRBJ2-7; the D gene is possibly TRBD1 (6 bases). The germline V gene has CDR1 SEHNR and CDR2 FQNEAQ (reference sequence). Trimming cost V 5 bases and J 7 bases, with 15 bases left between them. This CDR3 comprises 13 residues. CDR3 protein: CASSRTASWEQYF. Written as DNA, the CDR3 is TGTGCCAGCAGCCGGACAGCCTCCTGGGAGCAGTACTTC.

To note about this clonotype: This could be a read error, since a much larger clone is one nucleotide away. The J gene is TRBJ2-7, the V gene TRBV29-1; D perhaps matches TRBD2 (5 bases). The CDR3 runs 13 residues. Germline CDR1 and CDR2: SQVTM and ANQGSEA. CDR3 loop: CSVEDPLEGEHYF. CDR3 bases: TGCAGCGTTGAAGACCCCCTAGAGGGAGAGCATTACTTC.

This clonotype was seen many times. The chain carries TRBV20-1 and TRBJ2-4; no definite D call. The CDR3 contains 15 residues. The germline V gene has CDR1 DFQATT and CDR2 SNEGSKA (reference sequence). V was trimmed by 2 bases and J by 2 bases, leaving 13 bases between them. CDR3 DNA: TGCAGTGCTAGAACCCCCTGGGGATCCAAAAACATTCAGTACTTC. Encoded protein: CSARTPWGSKNIQYF.

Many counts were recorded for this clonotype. CDR3 DNA: TGCGCCAGCAGCTTCGGACTAGCGGTCCAAGAGACCCAGTACTTC. Amino acid sequence: CASSFGLAVQETQYF. This chain links TRBV5-1 with TRBJ2-5; 10 bases agree with TRBD2. Germline V gives CDR1 SGHRS, CDR2 YFSETQ. The CDR3 has 15 amino acids. V shed 2 bases, J shed 1 base, and the junction held 2 bases outside the gene matches.

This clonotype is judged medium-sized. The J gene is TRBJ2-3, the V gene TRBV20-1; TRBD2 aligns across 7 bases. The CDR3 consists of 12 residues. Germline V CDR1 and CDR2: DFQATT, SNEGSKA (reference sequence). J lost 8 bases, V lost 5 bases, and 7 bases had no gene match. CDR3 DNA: TGCAGTGCTGCAGATACTAGCGTTACGCAGTATTTT. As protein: CSAADTSVTQYF.

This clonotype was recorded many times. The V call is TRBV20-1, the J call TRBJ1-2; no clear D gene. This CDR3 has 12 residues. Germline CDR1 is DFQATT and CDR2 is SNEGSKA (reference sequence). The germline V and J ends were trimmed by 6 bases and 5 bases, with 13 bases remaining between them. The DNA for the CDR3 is TGCAGTGCCCCGGACTTACGTTATGGCTACACCTTC. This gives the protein CSAPDLRYGYTF.

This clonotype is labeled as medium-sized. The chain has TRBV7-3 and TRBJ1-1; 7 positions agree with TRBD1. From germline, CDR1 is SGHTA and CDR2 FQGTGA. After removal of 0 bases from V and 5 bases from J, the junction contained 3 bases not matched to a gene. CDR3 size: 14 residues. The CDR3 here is CASSLTGRGTEAFF. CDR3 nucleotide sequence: TGTGCCAGCAGCTTAACGGGCAGGGGGACTGAAGCTTTCTTT. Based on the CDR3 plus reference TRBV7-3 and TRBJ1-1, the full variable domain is GAGVSQTPSNKVTEKGKYVELRCDPISGHTALYWYRQSLGQGPEFLIYFQGTGAADDSGLPNDRFFAVRPEGSVSTLKIQRTERGDSAVYLCASSLTGRGTEAFFGQGTRLTVV.

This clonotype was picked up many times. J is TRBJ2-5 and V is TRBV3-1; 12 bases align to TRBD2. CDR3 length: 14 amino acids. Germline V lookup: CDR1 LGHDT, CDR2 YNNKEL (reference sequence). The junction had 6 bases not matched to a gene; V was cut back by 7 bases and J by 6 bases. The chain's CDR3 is CASNLAGGRKTQYF. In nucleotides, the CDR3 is TGTGCCAGCAACCTAGCGGGGGGGAGGAAGACCCAGTACTTC.

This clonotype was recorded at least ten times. The CDR3 region is CASSRTSNEQYF. The CDR3 DNA reads as TGTGCCAGCAGTCGAACTAGCAACGAGCAGTACTTC. V usage is TRBV12-3 or TRBV12-4 and J usage is TRBJ2-7; tentative D call: TRBD2 (6 bases). V lost 5 bases to trimming and J lost 5 bases, with 10 bases between them. The CDR3 runs to 12 residues.

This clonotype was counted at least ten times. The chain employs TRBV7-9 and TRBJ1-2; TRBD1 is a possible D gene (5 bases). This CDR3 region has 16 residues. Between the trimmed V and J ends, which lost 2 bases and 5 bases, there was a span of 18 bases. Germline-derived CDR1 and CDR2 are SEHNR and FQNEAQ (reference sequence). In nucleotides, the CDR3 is TGTGCCAGCAGCTTAACGGGAGTAGGGGCCCTTTATGGCTACACCTTC. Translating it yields CASSLTGVGALYGYTF.

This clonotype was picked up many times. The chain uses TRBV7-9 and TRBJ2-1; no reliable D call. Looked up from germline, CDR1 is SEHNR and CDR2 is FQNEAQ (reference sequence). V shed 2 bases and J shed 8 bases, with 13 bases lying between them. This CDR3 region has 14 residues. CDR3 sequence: CASSLQLPHDEQFF. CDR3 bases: TGTGCCAGCAGCTTACAGCTCCCCCACGATGAGCAGTTCTTC.

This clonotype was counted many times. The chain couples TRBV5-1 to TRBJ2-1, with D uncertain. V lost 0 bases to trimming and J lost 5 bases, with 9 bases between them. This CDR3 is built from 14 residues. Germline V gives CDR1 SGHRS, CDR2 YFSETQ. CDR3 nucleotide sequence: TGCGCCAGCAGCTTGGGGCAGAGCCACAATGAGCAGTTCTTC. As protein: CASSLGQSHNEQFF.

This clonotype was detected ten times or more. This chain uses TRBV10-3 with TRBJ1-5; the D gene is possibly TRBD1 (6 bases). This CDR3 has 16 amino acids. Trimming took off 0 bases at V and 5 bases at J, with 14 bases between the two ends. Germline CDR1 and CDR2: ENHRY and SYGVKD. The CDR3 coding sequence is TGTGCCATCAGTGAGTCCGACAGGATCCTGCATCAGCCCCAGCATTTT. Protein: CAISESDRILHQPQHF.

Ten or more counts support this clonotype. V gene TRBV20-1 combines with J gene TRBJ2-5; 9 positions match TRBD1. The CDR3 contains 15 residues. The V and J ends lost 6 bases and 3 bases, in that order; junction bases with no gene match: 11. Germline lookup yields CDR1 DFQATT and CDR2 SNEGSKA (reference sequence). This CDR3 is CSALAAGTGKETQYF. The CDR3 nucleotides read TGCAGTGCCCTCGCGGCCGGGACAGGGAAAGAGACCCAGTACTTC.

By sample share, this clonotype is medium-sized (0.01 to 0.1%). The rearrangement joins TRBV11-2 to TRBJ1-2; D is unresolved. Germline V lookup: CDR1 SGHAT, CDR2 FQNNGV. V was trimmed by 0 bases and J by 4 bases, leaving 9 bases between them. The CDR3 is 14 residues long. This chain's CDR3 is CASSLEGRGYGYTF. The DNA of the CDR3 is TGTGCCAGCAGCTTAGAAGGCCGGGGCTATGGCTACACCTTC.

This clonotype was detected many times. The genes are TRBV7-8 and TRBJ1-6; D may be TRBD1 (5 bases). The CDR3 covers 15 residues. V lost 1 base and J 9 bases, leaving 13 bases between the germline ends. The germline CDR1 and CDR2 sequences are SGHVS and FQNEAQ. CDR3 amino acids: CASSLGRGRVSPLHF. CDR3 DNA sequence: TGTGCCAGCAGCTTAGGAAGGGGAAGGGTTTCACCCCTCCACTTT.